These 9 T cell receptor beta chains came from one sample sequenced in a study of T cell responses to AZD1222 COVID-19 vaccine. Sequencing used immunoSEQ multiplex PCR; TCRdb keeps in-frame clones, though not all of them. The sample consists of 100,000 or so clones, roughly 87% of them appearing once. This specimen was peripheral blood, taken 28 days after the second AZD1222 dose. These receptors were taken from an adult who received the AZD1222 COVID-19 vaccine.

The rearrangement joins TRBV19 to TRBJ2-5; no firm D call. The CDR3 is 12 residues long. Trimming cost V 8 bases and J 4 bases, with 11 bases left between them. Germline V gives CDR1 LNHDA, CDR2 SQIVND (reference sequence). CDR3 protein: CASGKVGETQYF. CDR3 in DNA: TGTGCCAGTGGGAAGGTTGGAGAGACCCAGTACTTC.

The chain combines TRBV18 with TRBJ1-1; D ambiguous. The CDR3 totals 11 residues. V shed 5 bases and J shed 7 bases, with 8 bases lying between them. Germline V lookup: CDR1 KGHSH, CDR2 LQKENI. The CDR3 spells CASSAQYEAFF. CDR3 bases: TGTGCCAGCTCAGCACAGTATGAAGCTTTCTTT.

This chain connects TRBV30 to TRBJ2-7; 9 bases map to TRBD2. Losses at the gene ends were 3 bases for V and 6 bases for J; bases not matched to a gene: 9. The CDR3 length is 14 residues. The germline V gene has CDR1 GTSNPN and CDR2 SVGIG (reference sequence). This chain's CDR3 is CAWRQAGGVIEQYF. In nucleotides, the CDR3 is TGTGCCTGGAGGCAGGCGGGGGGGGTGATCGAGCAGTACTTC.

This chain joins TRBV5-1 and TRBJ2-2, with 7 bases fitting TRBD2. This CDR3 is built from 16 residues. CDR1 and CDR2 from the germline V gene are SGHRS and YFSETQ. V was pared by 1 base and J by 2 bases, with 5 bases of the junction left unmatched. CDR3 DNA sequence: TGCGCCAGCAGCTTGACAGGCGGGAGAAACACCGGGGAGCTGTTTTTT. It codes for CASSLTGGRNTGELFF. The full variable domain, rest sourced from reference TRBV5-1 and TRBJ2-2, is KAGVTQTPRYLIKTRGQQVTLSCSPISGHRSVSWYQQTPGQGLQFLFEYFSETQRNKGNFPGRFSGRQFSNSRSEMNVSTLELGDSALYLCASSLTGGRNTGELFFGEGSRLTVL.

CDR3 DNA sequence: TGTGCCAGTACCTCGACTAGCGGGAGATCTGAGACCCAGTACTTC. Translating gives CASTSTSGRSETQYF. The chain recombines TRBV19 with TRBJ2-5; 12 bases align to TRBD2. CDR3 length: 15 residues. Germline trimming cut 7 bases from V and 5 bases from J; bases unmatched to any gene: 8. Germline CDR1 and CDR2: LNHDA and SQIVND (reference sequence).

The chain is built from TRBV30 and TRBJ1-6, with no clear D. Germline CDR1 GTSNPN, CDR2 SVGIG (reference sequence). V shed 4 bases and J shed 7 bases, with 11 bases lying between them. This CDR3 region has 13 residues. This CDR3 is CAWNGDMNSPLHF. The CDR3 DNA follows: TGTGCCTGGAACGGGGATATGAATTCACCCCTCCACTTT.

This chain joins TRBV7-3 and TRBJ2-2; D may be TRBD1 (5 bases). The germline V gene encodes CDR1 SGHTA and CDR2 FQGTGA. The V gene lost 0 bases and the J gene lost 1 base, with 9 bases spanning the gap. The CDR3 covers 16 residues. The DNA for the CDR3 is TGTGCCAGCAGCTTAACGGGCAGGGTGAACACCGGGGAGCTGTTTTTT. It translates to CASSLTGRVNTGELFF.

This chain joins TRBV7-2 and TRBJ1-5, with D perhaps TRBD1 (6 bases). V shed 1 base and J shed 4 bases, with 11 bases lying between them. Germline CDR1 SGHTA, CDR2 FQGNSA. The length of the CDR3 is 15 residues. This CDR3 is CASSLGFRGNQPQHF. CDR3 nucleotides: TGTGCCAGCAGCTTAGGGTTCAGGGGTAATCAGCCCCAGCATTTT.

Comments on this clone: The junction departs from germline at one end; a sequencing error may be responsible. V gene TRBV28 combines with J gene TRBJ2-7; 10 positions match TRBD2. The CDR3 extends over 14 amino acids. Per germline, CDR1 MDHEN and CDR2 SYDVKM. CDR3 amino acids: CASSLRLGSSGSSF. The CDR3 nucleotides read TGTGCCAGCAGCTTACGTTTAGGTTCTAGCGGGAGTTCTTTC.